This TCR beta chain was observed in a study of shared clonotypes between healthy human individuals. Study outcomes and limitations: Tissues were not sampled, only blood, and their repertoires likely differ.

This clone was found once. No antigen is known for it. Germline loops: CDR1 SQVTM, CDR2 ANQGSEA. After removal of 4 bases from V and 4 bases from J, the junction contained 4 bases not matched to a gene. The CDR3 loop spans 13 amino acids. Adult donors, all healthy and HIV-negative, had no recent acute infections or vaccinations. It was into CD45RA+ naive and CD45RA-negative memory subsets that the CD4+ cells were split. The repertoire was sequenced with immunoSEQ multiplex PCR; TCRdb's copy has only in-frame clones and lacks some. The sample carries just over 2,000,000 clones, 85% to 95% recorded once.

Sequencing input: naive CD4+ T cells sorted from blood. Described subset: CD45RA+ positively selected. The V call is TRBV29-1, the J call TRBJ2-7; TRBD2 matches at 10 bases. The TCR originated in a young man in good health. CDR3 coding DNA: TGCAGCGTTGCTAGCGGGGGCCCTTACGAGCAGTACTTC. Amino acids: CSVASGGPYEQYF.